These T cell receptor beta chains were read from a single sample in a study of early T cells in non-severe SARS-CoV-2 infection. TCRdb reprocessed the 5' RACE reads with MiXCR, giving one entry per CDR3 protein. The sample contains about 97,000 distinct CDR3 sequences, around 10% of which appear only once. Sequences were derived from whole blood, sampled at baseline. The receptors here all came from an adult who was a healthcare worker with PCR-confirmed SARS-CoV-2 infection or an uninfected control (not recorded which). CDR3s include the opening cysteine and the closing phenylalanine or tryptophan. Each record gives: V gene, D gene, CDR3 length, clone size, J gene, CDR3 DNA, CDR3 protein. The D gene is left open where the match is weak. The size entry is marked missing in some rows and otherwise reads once, few, many or a size class.

V gene: TRBV7-3; D gene: TRBD1; CDR3 length: 17; clone size: few; J gene: TRBJ2-6; CDR3 DNA: TGTGCCAGCAGCCCAACGGGACAGGGGGCCGGGGCCAACGTCCTGACTTTC; CDR3 protein: CASSPTGQGAGANVLTF
V gene: TRBV20-1; D gene: .; CDR3 length: 13; clone size: .; J gene: TRBJ2-7; CDR3 DNA: TGCAGGGGGAGGACGGCCGAGGGCTACGAGCAGTACTTC; CDR3 protein: CRGRTAEGYEQYF
V gene: TRBV20-1; D gene: .; CDR3 length: 14; clone size: .; J gene: TRBJ2-2; CDR3 DNA: TGCAGTGCTACCCGACAGGTGAACACCGGGGAGCTGTTTTTT; CDR3 protein: CSATRQVNTGELFF
V gene: TRBV29-1; D gene: .; CDR3 length: 14; clone size: few; J gene: TRBJ2-3; CDR3 DNA: TGCAGCGTTGACGTTACAAAAATGGGAGATACGCAGTATTTT; CDR3 protein: CSVDVTKMGDTQYF
V gene: TRBV7-4; D gene: .; CDR3 length: 11; clone size: .; J gene: TRBJ2-7; CDR3 DNA: TGTGCCAGCAGCCCCCCCCCGGAGCAGTACTTC; CDR3 protein: CASSPPPEQYF
V gene: TRBV21-1; D gene: .; CDR3 length: 18; clone size: many; J gene: TRBJ1-5; CDR3 DNA: TGTGCCAGCAGCAAAGATAAGGACAGGGGGCGTAGCAATCAGCCCCAGCATTTT; CDR3 protein: CASSKDKDRGRSNQPQHF
V gene: TRBV7-8; D gene: TRBD1; CDR3 length: 16; clone size: many; J gene: TRBJ1-5; CDR3 DNA: TGTGCCAGCAGCTTATTTGGGAGGACAGGGGATCAGCCCCAGCATTTT; CDR3 protein: CASSLFGRTGDQPQHF
V gene: TRBV29-1; D gene: .; CDR3 length: 12; clone size: many; J gene: TRBJ2-1; CDR3 DNA: TGCAGCGTTTTAGAAGCCAACAATGAGCAGTTCTTC; CDR3 protein: CSVLEANNEQFF
V gene: TRBV20-1; D gene: .; CDR3 length: 14; clone size: .; J gene: TRBJ1-1; CDR3 DNA: TGCAGTGCTAGGCGGGCAGGGGATGACACTGAAGCTTTCTTT; CDR3 protein: CSARRAGDDTEAFF
V gene: TRBV30; D gene: .; CDR3 length: 11; clone size: few; J gene: TRBJ2-1; CDR3 DNA: TGTGCCTGGAGTGTAGGCGGCCGTCAGTTCTTC; CDR3 protein: CAWSVGGRQFF
V gene: TRBV5-1; D gene: .; CDR3 length: 16; clone size: many; J gene: TRBJ1-1; CDR3 DNA: TGCGCCAGCAGGGGTTGGCCCGGGACGGAAGATAAGGAAGCTTTCTTT; CDR3 protein: CASRGWPGTEDKEAFF
V gene: TRBV29-1; D gene: .; CDR3 length: 13; clone size: .; J gene: TRBJ2-7; CDR3 DNA: TGCAGCGTTCGGGCCGGACAGAAGTACGAGCAGTACTTC; CDR3 protein: CSVRAGQKYEQYF
V gene: TRBV20-1; D gene: .; CDR3 length: 14; clone size: many; J gene: TRBJ2-3; CDR3 DNA: TGCAGTGCTGGGACTCCTAACCGGCCAGATACGCAGTATTTT; CDR3 protein: CSAGTPNRPDTQYF
V gene: TRBV29-1; D gene: .; CDR3 length: 12; clone size: .; J gene: TRBJ2-7; CDR3 DNA: TGCAGCGTTGGTAACACCGGCTACGAGCAGTACTTC; CDR3 protein: CSVGNTGYEQYF
V gene: TRBV27; D gene: TRBD2; CDR3 length: 14; clone size: few; J gene: TRBJ2-1; CDR3 DNA: TGTGCCAGCAGTGGACTAGCGGGGGTCAATGAGCAGTTCTTC; CDR3 protein: CASSGLAGVNEQFF
V gene: TRBV7-9; D gene: .; CDR3 length: 12; clone size: few; J gene: TRBJ2-7; CDR3 DNA: TGTGCCAGCAGTTCTGGAGTTTACGAGCAGTACTTC; CDR3 protein: CASSSGVYEQYF
V gene: TRBV20-1; D gene: .; CDR3 length: 16; clone size: few; J gene: TRBJ2-5; CDR3 DNA: TGCAGTGCTACCGACCCGGGGGGCGGGAATAAAGAGACCCAGTACTTC; CDR3 protein: CSATDPGGGNKETQYF
V gene: TRBV5-1; D gene: TRBD2; CDR3 length: 16; clone size: many; J gene: TRBJ2-3; CDR3 DNA: TGCGCCAGCAGCTTCTTAGGACTAGCGGGAACAGATACGCAGTATTTT; CDR3 protein: CASSFLGLAGTDTQYF
V gene: TRBV24-1; D gene: .; CDR3 length: 14; clone size: .; J gene: TRBJ2-2; CDR3 DNA: TGTGCCACCAGTGATTTGCCGGGCACCGGGGAGCTGTTTTTT; CDR3 protein: CATSDLPGTGELFF
V gene: TRBV5-5; D gene: .; CDR3 length: 15; clone size: many; J gene: TRBJ2-6; CDR3 DNA: TGTGCCAGCAGTGTGGGACCGCATGATGCCAACGTCCTGACTTTC; CDR3 protein: CASSVGPHDANVLTF
V gene: TRBV7-8; D gene: TRBD1; CDR3 length: 15; clone size: .; J gene: TRBJ1-5; CDR3 DNA: TGTGCCAGCAGCTTAGGGACAGGTCTTAATCAGCCCCAGCATTTT; CDR3 protein: CASSLGTGLNQPQHF
V gene: TRBV10-3; D gene: TRBD2; CDR3 length: 13; clone size: .; J gene: TRBJ2-1; CDR3 DNA: TGTGCCATCACAGCGGATCCGGGGGGTGAGCAGTTCTTC; CDR3 protein: CAITADPGGEQFF
V gene: TRBV6-5; D gene: TRBD1; CDR3 length: 15; clone size: .; J gene: TRBJ2-1; CDR3 DNA: TGTGCCAGCAGCCTGGTGAGGGGGCGCATCAATGAGCAGTTCTTC; CDR3 protein: CASSLVRGRINEQFF
V gene: TRBV19; D gene: .; CDR3 length: 13; clone size: .; J gene: TRBJ1-4; CDR3 DNA: TGTGCCAGTAGCTCCAGGACGAATGAAAAACTGTTTTTT; CDR3 protein: CASSSRTNEKLFF
V gene: TRBV19; D gene: .; CDR3 length: 15; clone size: few; J gene: TRBJ1-1; CDR3 DNA: TGTGCCAGTAGTATACAGGCCCTAGGGGCCACTGAAGCTTTCTTT; CDR3 protein: CASSIQALGATEAFF
V gene: TRBV29-1; D gene: .; CDR3 length: 11; clone size: few; J gene: TRBJ2-7; CDR3 DNA: TGCAGCGTTGGGGGCGCCTACGAGCAGTACTTC; CDR3 protein: CSVGGAYEQYF
V gene: TRBV7-9; D gene: .; CDR3 length: 16; clone size: .; J gene: TRBJ2-7; CDR3 DNA: TGTGCCAGCAGCTTAGGACCCGGGGTTGTTTCCTACGAGCAGTACTTC; CDR3 protein: CASSLGPGVVSYEQYF
V gene: TRBV27; D gene: .; CDR3 length: 14; clone size: few; J gene: TRBJ2-5; CDR3 DNA: TGTGCCAGCAGTTTTCGACAGGATCAAGAGACCCAGTACTTC; CDR3 protein: CASSFRQDQETQYF
V gene: TRBV5-8; D gene: .; CDR3 length: 15; clone size: many; J gene: TRBJ1-5; CDR3 DNA: TGTGCCAGCACCCCCGAGGGGCACCCTAATCAGCCCCAGCATTTT; CDR3 protein: CASTPEGHPNQPQHF
V gene: TRBV11-2; D gene: .; CDR3 length: 17; clone size: .; J gene: TRBJ1-6; CDR3 DNA: TGTGCCAGCAGCTTAGGTCCGTGGGGAGTAAGAAATTCACCCCTCCACTTT; CDR3 protein: CASSLGPWGVRNSPLHF
V gene: TRBV15; D gene: TRBD2; CDR3 length: 16; clone size: few; J gene: TRBJ2-1; CDR3 DNA: TGTGCCACCAGCAGAGTGGGACTAGCGGGAGAGGATGAGCAGTTCTTC; CDR3 protein: CATSRVGLAGEDEQFF
V gene: TRBV6-6; D gene: .; CDR3 length: 14; clone size: .; J gene: TRBJ2-7; CDR3 DNA: TGTGCCAGCAGTACATGGGGGCAATCCTACGAGCAGTACTTC; CDR3 protein: CASSTWGQSYEQYF
V gene: TRBV12-3/TRBV12-4; D gene: .; CDR3 length: 17; clone size: few; J gene: TRBJ2-3; CDR3 DNA: TGTGCCAGCAGTTTAGGGGGCCGGACTGAAAGCACAGATACGCAGTATTTT; CDR3 protein: CASSLGGRTESTDTQYF
V gene: TRBV29-1; D gene: TRBD2; CDR3 length: 14; clone size: .; J gene: TRBJ2-1; CDR3 DNA: TGCAGCGTTGGGGGCGGGAGGGCCGCCAATGAGCAGTTCTTC; CDR3 protein: CSVGGGRAANEQFF
V gene: TRBV7-9; D gene: .; CDR3 length: 16; clone size: .; J gene: TRBJ2-6; CDR3 DNA: TGTGCCACCTTCAACGGGGCGGACTCTGGGGCCAACGTCCTGACTTTC; CDR3 protein: CATFNGADSGANVLTF
V gene: TRBV6-1; D gene: .; CDR3 length: 14; clone size: once; J gene: TRBJ2-3; CDR3 DNA: TGTGCCAGCATACAAGCGGGTAACACAGATACGCAGTATTTT; CDR3 protein: CASIQAGNTDTQYF
V gene: TRBV29-1; D gene: .; CDR3 length: 16; clone size: many; J gene: TRBJ1-4; CDR3 DNA: TGCAGCGTTGAAGTTTTGGAGTTCTCAACTAATGAAAAACTGTTTTTT; CDR3 protein: CSVEVLEFSTNEKLFF
V gene: TRBV2; D gene: .; CDR3 length: 13; clone size: .; J gene: TRBJ2-7; CDR3 DNA: TGTGCCAGCAGTGTTAATGATGCCTACGAGCAGTACTTC; CDR3 protein: CASSVNDAYEQYF
V gene: TRBV7-2; D gene: .; CDR3 length: 18; clone size: .; J gene: TRBJ2-7; CDR3 DNA: TGTGCCAGCAGCTTAGGGGGCGGTGGCAGGGGCTCCTCCTACGAGCAGTACTTC; CDR3 protein: CASSLGGGGRGSSYEQYF
V gene: TRBV24-1; D gene: .; CDR3 length: 12; clone size: many; J gene: TRBJ1-2; CDR3 DNA: TGTGCCACCAGTGATGAAACAACGGGCTACACCTTC; CDR3 protein: CATSDETTGYTF
V gene: TRBV20-1; D gene: TRBD1; CDR3 length: 12; clone size: many; J gene: TRBJ1-1; CDR3 DNA: TGCAGTGCTAGTGGACAGGGGGGAAGAGCTTTCTTT; CDR3 protein: CSASGQGGRAFF
V gene: TRBV2; D gene: .; CDR3 length: 13; clone size: .; J gene: TRBJ2-7; CDR3 DNA: TGTGCCAGCCCGGGCCCCGACTCCTACGAGCAGTACTTC; CDR3 protein: CASPGPDSYEQYF
V gene: TRBV5-1; D gene: .; CDR3 length: 13; clone size: few; J gene: TRBJ2-1; CDR3 DNA: TGCGCCAGCAGCTTGAGTTCCAACCTGGAGCAGTTCTTC; CDR3 protein: CASSLSSNLEQFF
V gene: TRBV2; D gene: .; CDR3 length: 15; clone size: many; J gene: TRBJ2-1; CDR3 DNA: TGTGCCAGCAGGCTTCGGACAGTACGATACAATGAGCAGTTCTTC; CDR3 protein: CASRLRTVRYNEQFF
V gene: TRBV20-1; D gene: TRBD1; CDR3 length: 14; clone size: .; J gene: TRBJ1-4; CDR3 DNA: TGCAGTGCCGCTCGGGACAGATCAAATGAAAAACTGTTTTTT; CDR3 protein: CSAARDRSNEKLFF
V gene: TRBV7-2; D gene: .; CDR3 length: 11; clone size: many; J gene: TRBJ2-3; CDR3 DNA: TGTGCCAGCAGCTTAAAAGATACGCAGTATTTT; CDR3 protein: CASSLKDTQYF
V gene: TRBV27; D gene: .; CDR3 length: 15; clone size: many; J gene: TRBJ2-2; CDR3 DNA: TGTGCCAGCAGTGTACAGGGAGGTAACTCCGGGGAGCTGTTTTTT; CDR3 protein: CASSVQGGNSGELFF
V gene: TRBV20-1; D gene: .; CDR3 length: 17; clone size: .; J gene: TRBJ2-3; CDR3 DNA: TGCAGTGCTAGAGATCCCCCGCGAAGACAAGAGCCAGATACGCAGTATTTT; CDR3 protein: CSARDPPRRQEPDTQYF
V gene: TRBV12-3/TRBV12-4; D gene: TRBD2; CDR3 length: 15; clone size: many; J gene: TRBJ2-3; CDR3 DNA: TGTGCCAGCAGGCGAGCGGGAATAAGCACAGATACGCAGTATTTT; CDR3 protein: CASRRAGISTDTQYF
V gene: TRBV6-2/TRBV6-3; D gene: TRBD1; CDR3 length: 13; clone size: .; J gene: TRBJ1-2; CDR3 DNA: TGTGCCAGCAGTCCAAGACAGGGGTTTGGCTACACCTTC; CDR3 protein: CASSPRQGFGYTF
V gene: TRBV7-8; D gene: .; CDR3 length: 15; clone size: many; J gene: TRBJ1-1; CDR3 DNA: TGTGCCAGCAGCTCCTACGGGGGGGAGAACACTGAAGCTTTCTTT; CDR3 protein: CASSSYGGENTEAFF
V gene: TRBV18; D gene: .; CDR3 length: 15; clone size: many; J gene: TRBJ2-1; CDR3 DNA: TGTGCCAGCTCACCACGTCTTGGACGCTCCAATGAGCAGTTCTTC; CDR3 protein: CASSPRLGRSNEQFF
V gene: TRBV20-1; D gene: TRBD2; CDR3 length: 15; clone size: many; J gene: TRBJ2-7; CDR3 DNA: TGCAGTGCTAGAGATGAACTAGCGGGGAACTACGAGCAGTACTTC; CDR3 protein: CSARDELAGNYEQYF
V gene: TRBV7-9; D gene: .; CDR3 length: 12; clone size: few; J gene: TRBJ1-6; CDR3 DNA: TGTGCCAGCAGCCTGGACGGGGCACCCCTCCACTTT; CDR3 protein: CASSLDGAPLHF
V gene: TRBV11-3; D gene: TRBD2; CDR3 length: 15; clone size: .; J gene: TRBJ2-3; CDR3 DNA: TGTGCCAGCAGCTCCGGGACTAGCGGGTGGGATACGCAGTATTTT; CDR3 protein: CASSSGTSGWDTQYF
V gene: TRBV7-8; D gene: .; CDR3 length: 14; clone size: few; J gene: TRBJ2-2; CDR3 DNA: TGTGCCAGCAGCGCGGACAGGAACACCGGGGAGCTGTTTTTT; CDR3 protein: CASSADRNTGELFF
V gene: TRBV20-1; D gene: .; CDR3 length: 14; clone size: .; J gene: TRBJ2-7; CDR3 DNA: TGCAGTGCTGAGGTAATTACGAGGTCCTACGAGCAGTACTTC; CDR3 protein: CSAEVITRSYEQYF
V gene: TRBV20-1; D gene: .; CDR3 length: 13; clone size: many; J gene: TRBJ2-2; CDR3 DNA: TGCAGTGCTACGGGGCAGGGGTTCAGGGAGCTGTTTTTT; CDR3 protein: CSATGQGFRELFF
V gene: TRBV10-3; D gene: .; CDR3 length: 16; clone size: many; J gene: TRBJ2-3; CDR3 DNA: TGTGCCATCAGTGGACGGATGGAAGATTCTATTGATACGCAGTATTTT; CDR3 protein: CAISGRMEDSIDTQYF
V gene: TRBV20-1; D gene: .; CDR3 length: 15; clone size: many; J gene: TRBJ2-7; CDR3 DNA: TGCAGTGCTAGAGGGGCTAGCGTCCTCATGGACGAGCAGTACTTC; CDR3 protein: CSARGASVLMDEQYF